This TCR beta chain was captured by sequencing in a study of long-term antiretroviral therapy in people with HIV. Whole-study context: The earliest samples came about a decade before the 2015 immediate-ART recommendation.

For each donor, at least one pre-ART and at least two post-ART PBMC samples were available. Survey-level resolution applied to immunoSEQ assay v3.0. Assay: immunoSEQ multiplex PCR; the TCRdb copy retains only in-frame clones and omits some. Of roughly 9,000 clones in the sample, about 78% were seen once. Study results and caveats: Diversity went up after ART and still fell short of transplant donor controls. CDR3 lengths in HIV samples spanned a narrower range than controls.

The CDR3 length is 16 residues. The ends were cut back, 0 bases at V and 3 bases at J, with 12 bases in the middle. Germline assignment: CDR1 SGHAT and CDR2 FQNNGV. About this clone itself: Its antigen is not identified.

This material consisted of unsorted PBMCs, taken 0.4 years before starting antiretroviral therapy. This TCR came from a man aged 25-40 years with HIV. The chain carries TRBV11-2 and TRBJ1-3, with D possibly being TRBD1 (5 bases). DNA of the CDR3: TGTGCCAGCAGCTTAGATATGATAGGGGTTGGAAACACCATATATTTT. Translated, it gives CASSLDMIGVGNTIYF.